The T cell receptor (beta chain) under discussion was sequenced for a study of T cells after yellow fever vaccination. As for this clonotype: What it binds is not known.

Findings and caveats of the study: FACS-sorted repertoires might harbor abundant contaminating clonotypes from the bulk population.

Conversion of TCR transcripts into cDNA relied on 5'RACE template switching, which added a universal primer site and UMIs. TCRdb called the 5' RACE reads again in MiXCR, with one record for every CDR3 protein. The sample records 450,000 to 550,000 distinct CDR3 sequences, under 25% being singletons. In germline, CDR1 is LNHNV, CDR2 YYDKDF (reference sequence). The CDR3 covers 16 residues. Losses at the gene ends were 3 bases for V and 3 bases for J; bases not matched to a gene: 6. The TCR was taken from a young man who received the YFV17D yellow fever vaccine. The sequences come from PBMCs, collected 15 days after the yellow fever booster vaccination. The chain employs TRBV15 and TRBJ2-4, with 9 bases fitting TRBD2. CDR3 in amino acids: CATSSGPAGGKNIQYF. The CDR3 nucleotides are TGTGCCACCAGCAGCGGCCCAGCGGGGGGCAAAAACATTCAGTACTTC.